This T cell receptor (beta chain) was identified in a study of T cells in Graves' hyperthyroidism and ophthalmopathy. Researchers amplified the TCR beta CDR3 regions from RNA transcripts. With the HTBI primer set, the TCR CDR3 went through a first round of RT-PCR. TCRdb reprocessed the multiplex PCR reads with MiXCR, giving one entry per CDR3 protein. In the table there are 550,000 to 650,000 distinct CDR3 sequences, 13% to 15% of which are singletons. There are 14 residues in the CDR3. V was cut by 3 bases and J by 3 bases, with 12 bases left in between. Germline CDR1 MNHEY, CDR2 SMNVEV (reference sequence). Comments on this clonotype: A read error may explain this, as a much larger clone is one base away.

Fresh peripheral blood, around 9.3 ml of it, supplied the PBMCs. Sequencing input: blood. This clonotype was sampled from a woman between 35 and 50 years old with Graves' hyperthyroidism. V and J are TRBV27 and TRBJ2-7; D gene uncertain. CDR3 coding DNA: TGTGCCAGCAGTTTTCGGGTGGTGATCTACGAGCAGTACTTC. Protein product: CASSFRVVIYEQYF.